This T cell receptor (beta chain) was sequenced in a study of blood T cell repertoires in COVID-19. Study in general: Donors in the United States, Italy and Spain gave samples during acute or convalescent COVID-19. PBMCs, B-cell-depleted T cells, or T cells were the source of the cDNA or gDNA that made up the material.

Seattle enrolled patients during active infection and tracked them longitudinally. V was pared by 6 bases and J by 8 bases, with 13 bases between. Germline V gene lookup returns CDR1 MNHEY and CDR2 SVGAGI. This CDR3 spans 12 amino acids. The table came from immunoSEQ multiplex PCR; TCRdb's copy has only in-frame clones and leaves some out. In the table there are 150,000 to 250,000 clones, 94% of which are singletons. The sequence derives from a man aged 25 to 40 with COVID-19, enrolled during active disease. This chain joins TRBV6-5 and TRBJ1-1, with D perhaps matching TRBD1 (5 bases). What was sequenced was peripheral blood. CDR3 in amino acids: CASREGRPEAFF. In DNA form, the CDR3 reads TGTGCCAGCAGGGAGGGGCGCCCGGAAGCTTTCTTT.